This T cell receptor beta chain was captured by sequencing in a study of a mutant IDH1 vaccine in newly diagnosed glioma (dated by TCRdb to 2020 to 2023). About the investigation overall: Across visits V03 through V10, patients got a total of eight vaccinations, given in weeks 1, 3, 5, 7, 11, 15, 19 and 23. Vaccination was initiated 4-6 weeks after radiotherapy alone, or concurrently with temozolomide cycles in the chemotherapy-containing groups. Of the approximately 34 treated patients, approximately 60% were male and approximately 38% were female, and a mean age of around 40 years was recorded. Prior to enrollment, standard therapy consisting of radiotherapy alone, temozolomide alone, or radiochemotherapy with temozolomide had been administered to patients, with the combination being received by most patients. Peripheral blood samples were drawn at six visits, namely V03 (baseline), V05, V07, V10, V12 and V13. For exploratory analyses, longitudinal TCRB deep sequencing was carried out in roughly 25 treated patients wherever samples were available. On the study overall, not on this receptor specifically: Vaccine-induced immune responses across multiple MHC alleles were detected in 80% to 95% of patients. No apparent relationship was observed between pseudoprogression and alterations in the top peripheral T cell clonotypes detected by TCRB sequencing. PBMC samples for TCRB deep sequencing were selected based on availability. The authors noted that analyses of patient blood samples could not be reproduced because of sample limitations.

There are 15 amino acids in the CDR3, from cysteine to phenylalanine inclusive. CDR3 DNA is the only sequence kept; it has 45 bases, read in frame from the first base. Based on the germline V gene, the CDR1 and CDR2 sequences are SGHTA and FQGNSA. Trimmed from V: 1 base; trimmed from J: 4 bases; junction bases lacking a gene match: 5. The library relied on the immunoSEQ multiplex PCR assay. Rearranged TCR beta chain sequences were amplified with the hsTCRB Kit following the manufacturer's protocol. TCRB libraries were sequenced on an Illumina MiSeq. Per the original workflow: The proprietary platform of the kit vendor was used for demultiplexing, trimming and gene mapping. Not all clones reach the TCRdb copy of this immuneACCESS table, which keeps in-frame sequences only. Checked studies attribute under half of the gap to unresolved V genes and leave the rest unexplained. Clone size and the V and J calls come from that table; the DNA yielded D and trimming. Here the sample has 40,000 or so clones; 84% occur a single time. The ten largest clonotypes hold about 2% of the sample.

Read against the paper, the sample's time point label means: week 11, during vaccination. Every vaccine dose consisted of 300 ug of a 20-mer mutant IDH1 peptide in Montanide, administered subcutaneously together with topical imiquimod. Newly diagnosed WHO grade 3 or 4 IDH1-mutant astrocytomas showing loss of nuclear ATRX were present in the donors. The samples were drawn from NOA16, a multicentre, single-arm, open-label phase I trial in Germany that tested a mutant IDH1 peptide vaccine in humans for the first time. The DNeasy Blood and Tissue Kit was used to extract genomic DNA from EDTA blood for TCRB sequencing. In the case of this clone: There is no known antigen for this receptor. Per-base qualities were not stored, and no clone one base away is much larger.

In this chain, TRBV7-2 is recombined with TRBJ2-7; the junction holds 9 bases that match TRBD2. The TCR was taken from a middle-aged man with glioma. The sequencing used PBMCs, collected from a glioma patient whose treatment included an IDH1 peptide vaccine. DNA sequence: TGTGCCAGCAGCTTAGGTGCTAGCGGGATTTACGAGCAGTACTTC. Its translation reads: CASSLGASGIYEQYF.